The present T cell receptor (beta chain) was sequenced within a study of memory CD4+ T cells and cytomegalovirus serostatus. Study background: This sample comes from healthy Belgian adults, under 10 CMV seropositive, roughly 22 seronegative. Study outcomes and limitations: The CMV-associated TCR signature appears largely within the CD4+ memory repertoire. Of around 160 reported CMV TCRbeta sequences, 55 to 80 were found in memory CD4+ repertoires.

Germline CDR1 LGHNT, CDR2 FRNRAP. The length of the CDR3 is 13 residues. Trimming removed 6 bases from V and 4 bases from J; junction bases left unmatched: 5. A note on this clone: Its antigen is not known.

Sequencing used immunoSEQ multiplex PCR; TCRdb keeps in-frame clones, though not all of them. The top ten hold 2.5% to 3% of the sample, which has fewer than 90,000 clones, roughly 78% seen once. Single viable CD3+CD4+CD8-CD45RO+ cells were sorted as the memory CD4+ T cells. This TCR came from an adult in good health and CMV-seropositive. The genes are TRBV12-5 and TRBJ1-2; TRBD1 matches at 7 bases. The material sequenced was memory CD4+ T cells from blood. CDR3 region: CASGNRGTYGYTF. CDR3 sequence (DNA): TGTGCTAGTGGGAACAGGGGCACCTATGGCTACACCTTC.